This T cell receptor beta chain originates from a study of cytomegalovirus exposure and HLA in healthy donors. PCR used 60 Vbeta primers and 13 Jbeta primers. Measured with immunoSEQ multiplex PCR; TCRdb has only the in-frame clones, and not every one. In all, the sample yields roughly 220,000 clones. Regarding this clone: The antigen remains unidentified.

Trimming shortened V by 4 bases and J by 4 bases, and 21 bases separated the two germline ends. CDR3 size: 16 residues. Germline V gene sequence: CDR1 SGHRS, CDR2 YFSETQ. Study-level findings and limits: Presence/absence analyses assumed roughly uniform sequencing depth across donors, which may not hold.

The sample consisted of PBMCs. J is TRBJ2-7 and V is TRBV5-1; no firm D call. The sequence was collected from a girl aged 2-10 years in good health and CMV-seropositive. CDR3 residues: CASSPVLIGAVYEQYF. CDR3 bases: TGCGCCAGCAGCCCGGTCCTGATAGGAGCAGTATACGAGCAGTACTTC.